These T cell receptor beta chains were read from a single sample in a study of cytomegalovirus exposure and HLA in healthy donors. Clones were read by immunoSEQ multiplex PCR, and TCRdb kept only the in-frame ones, dropping some. This table holds about 210,000 clones, about 85% found once. The sequenced sample consisted of PBMCs. These receptors were collected from a girl under 10 years old in good health and CMV-seronegative. Each CDR3 is given with its conserved first and last residue. D genes are given only for firm matches.

D: -
J: TRBJ1-2
V: TRBV6-1
DNA: TGTGCCAGCAGTGCGGGCCCAGCTAGCGGCTACACCTTC
CDR3: CASSAGPASGYTF

D: TRBD2
J: TRBJ2-3
V: TRBV5-4
DNA: TGTGCCAGCAGCTTGGTCGGCGGGAGGAGTTCAGATACGCAGTATTTT
CDR3: CASSLVGGRSSDTQYF

D: TRBD1
J: TRBJ1-2
V: TRBV5-4
DNA: TGTGCCAGCAGCGCCTTAGGGACAGTCGATGGCTACACCTTC
CDR3: CASSALGTVDGYTF

D: TRBD1
J: TRBJ1-1
V: TRBV27
DNA: TGTGCCAGCAGTCCTACAGGGGGCCGCACTGAAGCTTTCTTT
CDR3: CASSPTGGRTEAFF

D: TRBD2
J: TRBJ2-1
V: TRBV25-1
DNA: TGTGCCAGCAGTGAACGGCTAGCGGGAGGGCATGAGCAGTTCTTC
CDR3: CASSERLAGGHEQFF

D: -
J: TRBJ1-5
V: TRBV7-9
DNA: TGTGCCAGCAGCTTAGGCGCACCGGCGGGTGCGAGCAATCAGCCCCAGCATTTT
CDR3: CASSLGAPAGASNQPQHF

D: -
J: TRBJ2-7
V: TRBV6-1
DNA: TGTGCCAGCAGGCGGGACGGGTCCTACGAGCAGTACTTC
CDR3: CASRRDGSYEQYF

D: TRBD1
J: TRBJ2-1
V: TRBV7-2
DNA: TGTGCCAGCAGCTTGTTCGGGACAGGGTCCTACAATGAGCAGTTCTTC
CDR3: CASSLFGTGSYNEQFF

D: TRBD1
J: TRBJ1-2
V: TRBV10-3
DNA: TGTGCCATAAAAGGGACAGGGTCATATGGCTACACCTTC
CDR3: CAIKGTGSYGYTF

D: -
J: TRBJ2-6
V: TRBV4-1
DNA: TGCGCCAGCAGCCACCACAGGGAGAAGGCTGGGGCCAACGTCCTGACTTTC
CDR3: CASSHHREKAGANVLTF

D: TRBD1
J: TRBJ2-7
V: TRBV25-1
DNA: TGTGCCAGCAGTGAGGGACAGGGGTTATCCTACGAGCAGTACTTC
CDR3: CASSEGQGLSYEQYF

D: -
J: TRBJ2-1
V: TRBV11-1
DNA: TGTGCCAGCAGCCTCCGCAGGGGAGTTGAGCAGTTCTTC
CDR3: CASSLRRGVEQFF

D: -
J: TRBJ2-6
V: TRBV5-1
DNA: TGCGCCAGCAGCTTGTATACACAGGGCCCCAGGGGGGCCAACGTCCTGACTTTC
CDR3: CASSLYTQGPRGANVLTF

D: -
J: TRBJ2-2
V: TRBV5-6
DNA: TGTGCCAGCAGCTTTTTAGTAGGACTCTCCACCGGGGAGCTGTTTTTT
CDR3: CASSFLVGLSTGELFF

D: TRBD1
J: TRBJ1-2
V: TRBV4-1
DNA: TGCGCCAGCAGCCAACCTGACAGGGACTATGGCTACACCTTC
CDR3: CASSQPDRDYGYTF

D: -
J: TRBJ1-2
V: TRBV7-9
DNA: TGTGCCAGCAGCTTAGAAGTAGTTACCCGTCCTGGCTACACCTTC
CDR3: CASSLEVVTRPGYTF

D: -
J: TRBJ1-2
V: TRBV29-1
DNA: TGCAGCGTTGAACAGAACAGGTGGGATGGCTACACCTTC
CDR3: CSVEQNRWDGYTF

D: -
J: TRBJ1-1
V: TRBV27
DNA: TGTGCCAGCAGTTCTTCCCCTTGGAACACTGAAGCTTTCTTT
CDR3: CASSSSPWNTEAFF